A single sample is the source of the 30 T cell receptor beta chains below, sequenced in a study of CD8+ T cells in alopecia areata. RNA was extracted and reverse transcribed into cDNA as the sequencing template. Method: immunoSEQ multiplex PCR; TCRdb's copy keeps in-frame clones and lacks some. The sample consists of 150,000 or so clones, about nine tenths of them appearing once. The sequences come from CD8+ T cells sorted from blood, collected at week 0. The receptors stem from a human donor with alopecia areata.

This clone appeared once. This rearrangement joins TRBV5-4 to TRBJ1-5, with D possibly matching TRBD1 (5 bases). V was cut by 5 bases and J by 3 bases, with 15 bases left in between. In germline, CDR1 is SGHNT, CDR2 YYREEE (reference sequence). This CDR3 contains 15 residues. DNA of the CDR3: TGTGCCAGCAGTCGGGACGGTGGAAACAATCAGCCCCAGCATTTT. This gives the protein CASSRDGGNNQPQHF.

This rearrangement joins TRBV10-2 to TRBJ2-7; D may match TRBD1 or TRBD2 (7 bases each). The CDR3 extends over 13 amino acids. Germline CDR1 and CDR2: WSHSY and SAAADI. CDR3 DNA: TGCGTATCCAGCGGGGACAGCTCCTACGAGCAGTACTTC. It specifies CVSSGDSSYEQYF.

The chain employs TRBV27 and TRBJ2-3, with a weak D call TRBD2 (6 bases). CDR3 size: 15 residues. Trimming shortened V by 2 bases and J by 0 bases, and 9 bases separated the two germline ends. In germline, CDR1 is MNHEY, CDR2 SMNVEV (reference sequence). In DNA form, the CDR3 reads TGTGCCAGCAGTTTAGGCGGGGCTAGCACAGATACGCAGTATTTT. This sequence encodes CASSLGGASTDTQYF.

This clone showed up just once. The chain uses TRBV30 and TRBJ2-2; TRBD2 matches 11 bases. Germline loops: CDR1 GTSNPN, CDR2 SVGIG (reference sequence). J was trimmed by 3 bases and V by 4 bases; bases with no gene match: 4. CDR3 length equals 15 residues. CDR3 coding DNA: TGTGCCTGGACGGCTAGCGGGAGGTACACCGGGGAGCTGTTTTTT. It codes for CAWTASGRYTGELFF.

This chain joins TRBV7-9 and TRBJ2-5; TRBD1 is a possible D gene (6 bases). V was cut by 5 bases and J by 1 base, with 14 bases left in between. The CDR3 extends over 15 amino acids. Germline loops: CDR1 SEHNR, CDR2 FQNEAQ (reference sequence). CDR3 sequence reads: CASSAADRSQETQYF. Written as DNA, the CDR3 is TGTGCCAGCAGCGCTGCAGACAGGTCCCAAGAGACCCAGTACTTC.

This sequence joins TRBV7-9 and TRBJ2-3; 11 positions match TRBD2. This CDR3 has 17 amino acids. Trimming cost V 5 bases and J 0 bases; bases outside gene matches: 7. Germline V lookup: CDR1 SEHNR, CDR2 FQNEAQ (reference sequence). CDR3 coding DNA: TGTGCCAGCAGCCCAGGGACTAGCGGTCCTAGCACAGATACGCAGTATTTT. This codes for CASSPGTSGPSTDTQYF.

The rearrangement joins TRBV7-2 to TRBJ1-3; D remains ambiguous. Germline lookup yields CDR1 SGHTA and CDR2 FQGNSA. V was pared by 6 bases and J by 0 bases, with 9 bases between. CDR3 length: 14 residues. CDR3: CASSSEDSGNTIYF. CDR3 bases: TGTGCCAGCAGTTCGGAGGACTCTGGAAACACCATATATTTT.

This chain uses TRBV7-6 with TRBJ1-1; D ambiguous. The CDR3 is made up of 12 amino acids. V was clipped by 5 bases and J by 5 bases, with 9 bases between them. Germline V CDR1 and CDR2: SGHVS, FNYEAQ. CDR3 nucleotides: TGTGCCAGCAGCCCGTCCGATACTGAAGCTTTCTTT. It is translated as CASSPSDTEAFF. Supplemented by reference TRBV7-6 and TRBJ1-1, the full variable domain reads GAGVSQSPRYKVTKRGQDVALRCDPISGHVSLYWYRQALGQGPEFLTYFNYEAQQDKSGLPNDRFSAERPEGSISTLTIQRTEQRDSAMYRCASSPSDTEAFFGQGTRLTVV.

Remarks on this clone: The same CDR3 arises from other DNA sequences in this sample as well. The chain joins TRBV7-9 to TRBJ1-5, with D uncertain. V lost 1 base, J lost 6 bases, and 4 bases lay in between. The germline CDR1 and CDR2 sequences are SEHNR and FQNEAQ (reference sequence). The CDR3 is made up of 12 amino acids. CDR3: CASSLGGQPQHF. In nucleotides, the CDR3 is TGTGCCAGCAGCTTAGGAGGTCAGCCCCAGCATTTT.

V and J are TRBV5-1 and TRBJ2-3; 10 bases fit TRBD2. With V trimmed by 1 base and J by 2 bases, 4 bases remained unmatched. CDR3 length: 16 amino acids. Germline CDR1 and CDR2: SGHRS and YFSETQ. In DNA, the CDR3 is TGCGCCAGCAGCTTGTTTCTAGCGGGAGACACAGATACGCAGTATTTT. It is translated as CASSLFLAGDTDTQYF.

This chain connects TRBV4-1 to TRBJ2-1, with D unclear. CDR3 length: 15 amino acids. Germline V gives CDR1 MGHRA, CDR2 YSYEKL. With 6 bases removed from V and 0 bases from J, the gap between germline ends came to 12 bases. The CDR3 is CASSPRSNSYNEQFF. The CDR3 DNA follows: TGCGCCAGCAGTCCGAGGTCAAACTCCTACAATGAGCAGTTCTTC.

The V and J genes are TRBV19 and TRBJ2-7; 11 bases align to TRBD1. Germline V gives CDR1 LNHDA, CDR2 SQIVND (reference sequence). CDR3 size: 17 residues. Trimming at V came to 5 bases and at J to 6 bases, leaving 15 bases not matched to a gene. For the CDR3, the DNA is TGTGCCAGTAGTCCGCGGCATCTCGGGACAGGGGGTACCGAGCAGTACTTC. Translated, it gives CASSPRHLGTGGTEQYF. The variable domain in full, with the rest retrieved from reference TRBV19 and TRBJ2-7, is DGGITQSPKYLFRKEGQNVTLSCEQNLNHDAMYWYRQDPGQGLRLIYYSQIVNDFQKGDIAEGYSVSREKKESFPLTVTSAQKNPTAFYLCASSPRHLGTGGTEQYFGPGTRLTVT.

The rearrangement joins TRBV6-5 to TRBJ2-7; possible D gene TRBD1, 5 bases. Trimming stripped 0 bases from V and 3 bases from J, with 15 bases between. The CDR3 has 16 residues. Germline V gene lookup returns CDR1 MNHEY and CDR2 SVGAGI. The CDR3 sequence is CASSYSGGQLLYEQYF. Here the CDR3 DNA reads TGTGCCAGCAGTTACTCAGGCGGACAATTACTCTACGAGCAGTACTTC.

The chain links TRBV14 to TRBJ2-7; a weak D match, TRBD2 (5 bases). Per the germline V gene, CDR1 is SGHDN and CDR2 is FVKESK. Trimming took 1 base from V and 4 from J, leaving 11 bases between them. This CDR3 has 14 amino acids. The CDR3 bases are TGTGCCAGCAGCCAAGGACGGGGAGAATACGAGCAGTACTTC. It is translated as CASSQGRGEYEQYF.

The chain is built from TRBV30 and TRBJ1-2; D remains ambiguous. The V gene lost 3 bases and the J gene lost 5 bases, with 7 bases spanning the gap. The CDR3 is 11 residues long. Germline CDR1 and CDR2: GTSNPN and SVGIG (reference sequence). The CDR3 spells CAWSLSYGYTF. CDR3 coding DNA: TGTGCCTGGAGCCTCAGTTATGGCTACACCTTC.

The V call is TRBV4-1, the J call TRBJ2-3; D gene ambiguous. The CDR3 is 18 residues long. Deletions cut 0 bases from V and 2 bases from J, with 18 bases between. Per the germline V gene, CDR1 is MGHRA and CDR2 is YSYEKL. CDR3 DNA: TGCGCCAGCAGCCAAGAACCTCTTGCGTCTTCACCCACAGATACGCAGTATTTT. Translating gives CASSQEPLASSPTDTQYF.

The rearrangement links TRBV9 to TRBJ2-1; D remains unclear. Trimming cost V 0 bases and J 0 bases, with 10 bases left between them. This CDR3 contains 16 residues. CDR1 is SGDLS, CDR2 YYNGEE, per germline. CDR3 DNA sequence: TGTGCCAGCAGCGTAGGCGCAGTCTACTCCTACAATGAGCAGTTCTTC. It translates to CASSVGAVYSYNEQFF.

The rearrangement uses TRBV6-1 and TRBJ2-5; D remains ambiguous. The V gene lost 10 bases and the J gene lost 7 bases, with 10 bases spanning the gap. Looked up from germline, CDR1 is MNHNS and CDR2 is SASEGT. CDR3 length: 10 residues. In DNA form, the CDR3 reads TGTGCCACCGTAATTGGGACCCAGTACTTC. Its translation: CATVIGTQYF.

The V call is TRBV4-1, the J call TRBJ2-6; the D call may be TRBD1 or TRBD2 (5 bases each). CDR3 length: 18 amino acids. V lost 3 bases and J 0 bases, leaving 15 bases between the germline ends. The germline V gene encodes CDR1 MGHRA and CDR2 YSYEKL. DNA for the CDR3: TGCGCCAGCAGCCACGGGACCGAACAGATCTCTGGGGCCAACGTCCTGACTTTC. This encodes CASSHGTEQISGANVLTF.

This chain joins TRBV6-5 and TRBJ1-2; perhaps TRBD1 as D (6 bases). The ends were cut back, 6 bases at V and 8 bases at J, with 19 bases in the middle. CDR3 length: 14 amino acids. Germline values: CDR1 MNHEY, CDR2 SVGAGI. This CDR3 is CASSQNRAPRGYTF. The CDR3 nucleotides read TGTGCCAGCAGCCAGAACAGGGCTCCGAGAGGCTACACCTTC.

In this sample, this clone turned up once. The V call is TRBV9, the J call TRBJ2-2, with D possibly being TRBD1 (5 bases). Trimming cost V 4 bases and J 0 bases, with 16 bases left between them. CDR1 and CDR2 from the germline V gene are SGDLS and YYNGEE. The CDR3 runs to 17 residues. The DNA of the CDR3 is TGTGCCAGCAGCACTCCCCGTACAGGCTCGAACACCGGGGAGCTGTTTTTT. This codes for CASSTPRTGSNTGELFF. The whole variable domain, remainder taken from reference TRBV9 and TRBJ2-2, is DSGVTQTPKHLITATGQRVTLRCSPRSGDLSVYWYQQSLDQGLQFLIQYYNGEERAKGNILERFSAQQFPDLHSELNLSSLELGDSALYFCASSTPRTGSNTGELFFGEGSRLTVL.

The V and J genes are TRBV7-9 and TRBJ2-3, with no clear D. CDR1 and CDR2 (germline): SEHNR, FQNEAQ (reference sequence). Trimming shortened V by 8 bases and J by 4 bases, and 16 bases separated the two germline ends. The CDR3 covers 14 residues. The CDR3 bases are TGTGCCAGCTTAAGCCCCTCCTGGGCAGATACGCAGTATTTT. Translation gives CASLSPSWADTQYF.

This clone was seen a single time. The chain recombines TRBV7-9 with TRBJ2-7; D is possibly TRBD1 (5 bases). Trimming left V 4 bases short and J 4 bases short, with 8 bases between. The CDR3 consists of 12 residues. In germline, CDR1 is SEHNR, CDR2 FQNEAQ (reference sequence). CDR3 amino acids: CASSYDSYEQYF. The DNA of the CDR3 is TGTGCCAGCAGCTACGACAGTTACGAGCAGTACTTC.

This chain joins TRBV27 and TRBJ2-5; 11 bases agree with TRBD1. Germline V gives CDR1 MNHEY, CDR2 SMNVEV (reference sequence). The ends lost 5 bases at V and 5 bases at J; junction bases unmatched: 7. The CDR3 loop spans 15 amino acids. CDR3 sequence: CASSPRDRGWETQYF. CDR3 DNA sequence: TGTGCCAGCAGTCCCAGGGACAGGGGGTGGGAGACCCAGTACTTC.

In its sample, this clone was seen once. The chain uses TRBV2 and TRBJ1-3; 7 bases map to TRBD1. The germline gives CDR1 SNHLY, CDR2 FYNNEI. Trimming at V came to 4 bases and at J to 5 bases, leaving 11 bases not matched to a gene. The CDR3 loop spans 16 amino acids. CDR3 protein: CASSGTTGVRRNTIYF. CDR3 in DNA: TGTGCCAGCAGTGGGACAACAGGGGTTCGACGAAACACCATATATTTT.

Notes on this clone: A junction boundary mismatches the germline segment, possibly from a read error. The chain uses TRBV7-7 and TRBJ2-5, with D possibly matching TRBD1 (5 bases). Germline CDR1 SSHAT, CDR2 FNYEAQ (reference sequence). The CDR3 totals 13 residues. CDR3 coding DNA: TGTGCTAGCAGCTTAGACAGCGATGAGACCCAGTACTTC. Encoded protein: CASSLDSDETQYF. Filled out from reference TRBV7-7 and TRBJ2-5, the complete variable domain reads GAGVSQSPRYKVTKRGQDVTLRCDPISSHATLYWYQQALGQGPEFLTYFNYEAQPDKSGLPSDRFSAERPEGSISTLTIQRTEQRDSAMYRCASSLDSDETQYFGPGTRLLVL.

The chain has TRBV10-3 and TRBJ2-1; 8 positions match TRBD1. J gave up 4 bases and V 6 bases, and 5 bases lay outside the gene matches. CDR3 length: 14 amino acids. The germline V gene encodes CDR1 ENHRY and CDR2 SYGVKD. This CDR3 reads CAIRTGTGYNEQFF. The CDR3, as DNA: TGTGCCATCAGGACCGGGACAGGATACAATGAGCAGTTCTTC.

The chain is built from TRBV4-2 and TRBJ2-7; D is uncertain. The CDR3 is 15 amino acids. CDR1 is LGHNA and CDR2 is YNFKEQ in the germline V gene. The V end was cut by 0 bases, the J end by 3 bases, with 12 bases between. CDR3 in amino acids: CASSQEDALGYEQYF. In DNA, the CDR3 is TGTGCCAGCAGCCAAGAGGACGCCCTGGGCTACGAGCAGTACTTC.

The chain uses TRBV5-1 and TRBJ2-5; no clear D. The J call may be in error: the DNA end matches TRBJ2-7 better. CDR3 length: 13 amino acids. CDR1 is SGHRS and CDR2 is YFSETQ in the germline V gene. CDR3 nucleotide sequence: TGCGCCAGCAGCTTCGGCAGTTCCTACGAGCAGTACTTC. It is translated as CASSFGSSYEQYF.

This chain joins TRBV9 and TRBJ1-3, with D unresolved. Germline V gene sequence: CDR1 SGDLS, CDR2 YYNGEE. V was shortened by 3 bases and J by 3 bases, with 7 bases between the two germline ends. The CDR3 length is 13 residues. The CDR3 DNA follows: TGTGCCAGCAGCGCCGACTTTGGAAACACCATATATTTT. Protein sequence: CASSADFGNTIYF.